These 16 T cell receptor beta chains originate from one sample sequenced in a study of T cell responses to AZD1222 COVID-19 vaccine. Assay: immunoSEQ multiplex PCR; the TCRdb copy retains only in-frame clones and omits some. The sample shows about 97,000 clones, about 89% of them seen only once. Here the sequenced sample was peripheral blood, taken on day 0 of AZD1222 vaccination. All receptors come from an adult in good health.

This chain links TRBV6-1 with TRBJ2-5; no firm D call. The CDR3 loop spans 14 amino acids. The V gene's germline CDR1 is MNHNS and CDR2 SASEGT. The V end was cut by 2 bases, the J end by 5 bases, with 12 bases between. The CDR3 here is CASSESLAPETQYF. The DNA of the CDR3 is TGTGCCAGCAGTGAAAGTCTGGCCCCCGAGACCCAGTACTTC.

This rearrangement joins TRBV6-2 or TRBV6-3 to TRBJ1-2; D unresolved. Trimming left V 4 bases short and J 8 bases short, with 14 bases between. The CDR3 sequence is 13 residues long. The germline gives CDR1 MNHEY, CDR2 SVGEGT. The CDR3: CASSWAKEGGYTF. As DNA, the CDR3 is TGTGCCAGCAGTTGGGCCAAGGAAGGAGGCTACACCTTC.

This rearrangement joins TRBV19 to TRBJ2-2; 9 bases are a match to TRBD2. Per germline, CDR1 LNHDA and CDR2 SQIVND (reference sequence). The CDR3 totals 15 residues. The trim removed 7 bases at V and 3 bases at J, leaving 6 bases unmatched. In DNA, the CDR3 is TGTGCCAGTACACCCGGACTAGCGTACACCGGGGAGCTGTTTTTT. Its protein is CASTPGLAYTGELFF.

The V gene is TRBV19, the J gene TRBJ2-1; D tentatively fits TRBD1 or TRBD2 (6 bases each). V shed 6 bases and J shed 6 bases, with 24 bases lying between them. Germline CDR1 and CDR2: LNHDA and SQIVND (reference sequence). CDR3 size: 17 residues. The CDR3 DNA reads TGTGCCAGTAGGATGAGGGGGGACCTCATCCCCCCCAATGAGCAGTTCTTC. Residues: CASRMRGDLIPPNEQFF. The whole variable domain, remainder taken from reference TRBV19 and TRBJ2-1, is DGGITQSPKYLFRKEGQNVTLSCEQNLNHDAMYWYRQDPGQGLRLIYYSQIVNDFQKGDIAEGYSVSREKKESFPLTVTSAQKNPTAFYLCASRMRGDLIPPNEQFFGPGTRLTVL.

This clone was counted between two and nine times. The chain carries TRBV28 and TRBJ1-1, with D perhaps TRBD1 (5 bases). This CDR3 region has 16 residues. Trimming cost V 4 bases and J 1 base, with 16 bases left between them. The germline V gene encodes CDR1 MDHEN and CDR2 SYDVKM. The CDR3 region is CASSSPGGEGNTEAFF. CDR3 DNA: TGTGCCAGCAGTTCCCCGGGGGGAGAAGGGAACACTGAAGCTTTCTTT.

This chain uses TRBV24-1 with TRBJ2-2, with 7 positions matching TRBD2. The V gene end was trimmed by 6 bases and the J gene end by 3 bases; junction bases not matched to a gene: 6. The germline V gene encodes CDR1 KGHDR and CDR2 SFDVKD. This CDR3 is 15 amino acids long. CDR3 sequence: CATSHQRDYTGELFF. CDR3 DNA sequence: TGTGCCACCAGTCACCAGCGGGATTACACCGGGGAGCTGTTTTTT.

The chain employs TRBV6-5 and TRBJ1-2; D possibly corresponds to TRBD1 (5 bases). CDR3 length equals 15 residues. Germline assignment: CDR1 MNHEY and CDR2 SVGAGI. The germline V and J ends were trimmed by 6 bases and 0 bases, with 14 bases remaining between them. The CDR3 here is CASSNSGTANYGYTF. The CDR3 bases are TGTGCCAGCAGCAACTCAGGGACGGCTAACTATGGCTACACCTTC.

The chain joins TRBV10-3 to TRBJ1-4; D is unresolved. CDR1 ENHRY and CDR2 SYGVKD come from the germline V gene. The CDR3 extends over 12 amino acids. V lost 2 bases to trimming and J lost 6 bases, with 4 bases between them. Here the CDR3 reads CAISENHEKLFF. In DNA, the CDR3 is TGTGCCATCAGTGAGAATCATGAAAAACTGTTTTTT.

This rearrangement joins TRBV5-1 to TRBJ2-5; 8 bases align to TRBD2. The CDR3 loop spans 13 amino acids. The junction had 0 bases not matched to a gene; V was cut back by 2 bases and J by 3 bases. CDR1 SGHRS and CDR2 YFSETQ come from the germline V gene. The CDR3, as DNA: TGCGCCAGCAGCTTTAGCGGGGAAGAGACCCAGTACTTC. It is translated as CASSFSGEETQYF.

The rearrangement joins TRBV9 to TRBJ1-4; 8 positions agree with TRBD1. Germline CDR1 SGDLS, CDR2 YYNGEE. V was clipped by 3 bases and J by 12 bases; unmatched bases: 4. The CDR3 spans 12 residues. CDR3 sequence (DNA): TGTGCCAGCAGCGCTATACAGGGGGAACTGTTTTTT. It specifies CASSAIQGELFF.

For this clone: At the DNA level, this CDR3 is encoded by other sequences in the same sample as well. The chain has TRBV18 and TRBJ1-1; 7 nucleotides agree with TRBD1. Germline-derived CDR1 and CDR2 are KGHSH and LQKENI. V shed 3 bases, J shed 0 bases, and the junction held 4 bases outside the gene matches. There are 15 residues in the CDR3. The DNA of the CDR3 is TGTGCCAGCTCACCCCCGGGACAGTTGAACACTGAAGCTTTCTTT. Translated, it gives CASSPPGQLNTEAFF.

J is TRBJ2-7 and V is TRBV27; D might be TRBD2 (6 bases). CDR1 is MNHEY, CDR2 SMNVEV, per germline (reference sequence). The CDR3 has 17 amino acids. Trimming took off 7 bases at V and 7 bases at J, with 29 bases between the two ends. The CDR3 bases are TGTGCCAGCAACTCCGGAGGGCTGGGGTGGCAAGCGAGGGAGCAGTACTTC. This codes for CASNSGGLGWQAREQYF.

This clone was seen once. J is TRBJ2-2 and V is TRBV5-1; TRBD1 aligns across 8 bases. Germline loops: CDR1 SGHRS, CDR2 YFSETQ. The CDR3 loop spans 18 amino acids. V dropped 4 bases and J dropped 1; count of bases not matched to a gene: 12. CDR3 residues: CASSGSAGGAGNTGELFF. In nucleotides, the CDR3 is TGCGCCAGCAGCGGCAGCGCAGGGGGCGCGGGGAACACCGGGGAGCTGTTTTTT.

CDR3 sequence reads: CASSIVGSGDYEQYF. CDR3 nucleotide sequence: TGTGCCAGTAGTATAGTGGGTAGCGGAGACTACGAGCAGTACTTC. V gene TRBV19 combines with J gene TRBJ2-7; TRBD2 might be the D (6 bases). With 1 base removed from V and 3 bases from J, the gap between germline ends came to 13 bases. CDR3 length: 15 residues. The germline V gene has CDR1 LNHDA and CDR2 SQIVND (reference sequence).

The V and J genes are TRBV11-2 and TRBJ1-2; tentative D call: TRBD1 (6 bases). In germline, CDR1 is SGHAT, CDR2 FQNNGV. Trimming took off 4 bases at V and 7 bases at J, with 10 bases between the two ends. The CDR3 is 12 amino acids. CDR3: CASSSQGGGYTF. CDR3 bases: TGTGCCAGCAGCTCACAGGGAGGTGGCTACACCTTC.

V gene TRBV5-1 combines with J gene TRBJ2-1, with D possibly matching TRBD2 (6 bases). The germline CDR1 and CDR2 sequences are SGHRS and YFSETQ. The CDR3 consists of 14 residues. V was cut by 4 bases and J by 0 bases, with 8 bases left in between. CDR3 in DNA: TGCGCCAGCAGCGGGGGGAGCTCCTACAATGAGCAGTTCTTC. This translates into CASSGGSSYNEQFF. Supplemented by reference TRBV5-1 and TRBJ2-1, the full variable domain reads KAGVTQTPRYLIKTRGQQVTLSCSPISGHRSVSWYQQTPGQGLQFLFEYFSETQRNKGNFPGRFSGRQFSNSRSEMNVSTLELGDSALYLCASSGGSSYNEQFFGPGTRLTVL.